A single sample is the source of the 8 T cell receptor beta chains below, sequenced in a study of beta chain features in type 1 diabetes. Study-level results: Across all four CD4+ subsets, people with type 1 diabetes showed modestly shorter TCRB CDR3s.

The isolated RNA, all of it, was reverse transcribed, so expressed TCRB transcripts were what got sequenced. Produced via immunoSEQ multiplex PCR; TCRdb's table is partial and in-frame only. The table lists 630,000 or so clones, about an eighth of them singletons. No antigen is known for these receptors. Sequenced: naive CD4+ T cells from blood. These receptors all stem from a man aged 18 to 30 with type 1 diabetes.

Only a few counts were recorded for this clone. V and J are TRBV5-1 and TRBJ2-6; D may match TRBD1 or TRBD2 (5 bases each). Between the trimmed V and J ends, which lost 1 base and 1 base, there was a span of 12 bases. CDR1 is SGHRS, CDR2 YFSETQ, per germline. The CDR3 loop spans 17 amino acids. CDR3 DNA: TGCGCCAGCAGCTTGAGAGGGGCAGTATCTGGGGCCAACGTCCTGACTTTC. Translating gives CASSLRGAVSGANVLTF. The full variable domain, with the rest looked up from reference TRBV5-1 and TRBJ2-6, is KAGVTQTPRYLIKTRGQQVTLSCSPISGHRSVSWYQQTPGQGLQFLFEYFSETQRNKGNFPGRFSGRQFSNSRSEMNVSTLELGDSALYLCASSLRGAVSGANVLTFGAGSRLTVL.

This clone turned up a few times. The genes are TRBV19 and TRBJ2-7; the D call may be TRBD1 or TRBD2 (5 bases each). CDR1 and CDR2 from the germline V gene are LNHDA and SQIVND (reference sequence). The CDR3 consists of 15 residues. Between the trimmed V and J ends, which lost 5 bases and 0 bases, there was a span of 14 bases. The DNA for the CDR3 is TGTGCCAGTAGTTCGGGGCCCGAGAGCTCCTACGAGCAGTACTTC. It is translated as CASSSGPESSYEQYF. The variable domain in full, with the rest retrieved from reference TRBV19 and TRBJ2-7, is DGGITQSPKYLFRKEGQNVTLSCEQNLNHDAMYWYRQDPGQGLRLIYYSQIVNDFQKGDIAEGYSVSREKKESFPLTVTSAQKNPTAFYLCASSSGPESSYEQYFGPGTRLTVT.

The rearrangement uses TRBV29-1 and TRBJ1-5; a possible D gene is TRBD1 (6 bases). In germline, CDR1 is SQVTM, CDR2 ANQGSEA. This CDR3 contains 15 residues. V was clipped by 7 bases and J by 1 base, with 17 bases between them. CDR3 in DNA: TGCAGCGCGGGACAAGGGCCTCTAAGCAATCAGCCCCAGCATTTT. It is translated as CSAGQGPLSNQPQHF.

The chain is built from TRBV5-1 and TRBJ1-6; the match to TRBD1 covers 8 bases. Per the germline V gene, CDR1 is SGHRS and CDR2 is YFSETQ. This CDR3 contains 16 residues. V gave up 3 bases and J gave up 7 bases; unmatched junction bases: 9. The CDR3 spells CASSWGGQGNNSPLHF. In DNA form, the CDR3 reads TGCGCCAGCAGCTGGGGCGGACAGGGAAACAATTCACCCCTCCACTTT.

This clone was counted a few times. At one boundary the junction diverges from the germline segment, which might be a read error. The chain couples TRBV6-5 to TRBJ2-5, with a tentative D call TRBD2 (6 bases). The CDR3 has 12 amino acids. The germline V gene has CDR1 MNHEY and CDR2 SVGAGI. CDR3 in DNA: TGTGCCATCAGTGAACGGGGGGAGACCCAGTACTTC. This translates into CAISERGETQYF.

The chain carries TRBV19 and TRBJ2-5; 9 bases are shared with TRBD1. The CDR3 has 15 amino acids. J gave up 2 bases and V 5 bases, and 6 bases lay outside the gene matches. Germline-derived CDR1 and CDR2 are LNHDA and SQIVND (reference sequence). The CDR3 DNA follows: TGTGCCAGTAGTGTCGGGACAGGGTCACAAGAGACCCAGTACTTC. It encodes CASSVGTGSQETQYF.

The sample holds a few counts of this clone. The chain links TRBV30 to TRBJ2-3, with TRBD1 as a possible D gene (6 bases). This CDR3 region has 14 residues. Per the germline V gene, CDR1 is GTSNPN and CDR2 is SVGIG (reference sequence). Trimming took 4 bases from V and 0 from J, leaving 11 bases between them. Here the CDR3 DNA reads TGTGCCTGGACGGGGACACCCAGCACAGATACGCAGTATTTT. Translated: CAWTGTPSTDTQYF.

This clone was seen a few times. In nucleotides, the CDR3 is TGTGCCTGGATGTACAGGGCGGGATATGGCTACACCTTC. Translated, it gives CAWMYRAGYGYTF. The chain carries TRBV30 and TRBJ1-2, with TRBD1 as a possible D gene (6 bases). This CDR3 is built from 13 residues. The ends were cut back, 4 bases at V and 5 bases at J, with 14 bases in the middle. CDR1 and CDR2 (germline): GTSNPN, SVGIG (reference sequence).